The present T cell receptor beta chain was sequenced within a study of cytomegalovirus exposure and HLA in healthy donors. General study points: Further analysis, carried out later, found HLA-associated TCR beta chains more clonally expanded than equally common other chains. The productive fraction for most TCR beta V segments was about 90% or about 30% in an earlier analysis.

Regarding this clone: What it binds is not known.

Researchers ran the PCR with 60 Vbeta and 13 Jbeta primers. TCRdb keeps only in-frame clones here, not all; method: immunoSEQ multiplex PCR. The data contain 120,000 or so clones, about 80% of them seen just once; the ten biggest clones take up 1.8%. Germline loops: CDR1 SEHNR, CDR2 FQNEAQ (reference sequence). Trimming shortened V by 1 base and J by 6 bases, and 4 bases separated the two germline ends. The CDR3 extends over 12 amino acids. The V call is TRBV7-9, the J call TRBJ1-5; D is unclear. The source of this sequence is a man younger than 35 in good health and CMV-seronegative. The material sequenced was PBMCs. The CDR3 DNA reads TGTGCCAGCAGCTTAGAGCGTCAGCCCCAGCATTTT. This encodes CASSLERQPQHF.